The 30 T cell receptor beta chains below were found in one sample sequenced in a study of cytomegalovirus exposure and HLA in healthy donors. 13 Jbeta primers and 60 Vbeta primers were used for the PCR. TCRdb keeps only in-frame clones here, not all; method: immunoSEQ multiplex PCR. The sample carries about 190,000 clones, 82% recorded once. Sequenced sample: PBMCs. These receptors were collected from a woman younger than 30 in good health and CMV-seronegative.

V is TRBV7-9 and J is TRBJ2-7; the D gene is possibly TRBD1 (6 bases). In germline, CDR1 is SEHNR, CDR2 FQNEAQ (reference sequence). Trimming cost V 5 bases and J 0 bases, with 14 bases left between them. The CDR3 loop spans 15 amino acids. The CDR3, as DNA: TGTGCCAGCAGCGGGGTCCGGGACACCTCCTACGAGCAGTACGTC. It translates to CASSGVRDTSYEQYV.

The chain is built from TRBV19 and TRBJ2-1, with TRBD1 matching over 7 bases. Per the germline V gene, CDR1 is LNHDA and CDR2 is SQIVND (reference sequence). This CDR3 has 17 amino acids. The ends lost 1 base at V and 0 bases at J; junction bases unmatched: 6. CDR3 sequence: CASSIASGTDSYNEQFF. In DNA, the CDR3 is TGTGCCAGTAGTATAGCGTCCGGGACAGACTCCTACAATGAGCAGTTCTTC. Full variable domain (missing parts from reference TRBV19 and TRBJ2-1): DGGITQSPKYLFRKEGQNVTLSCEQNLNHDAMYWYRQDPGQGLRLIYYSQIVNDFQKGDIAEGYSVSREKKESFPLTVTSAQKNPTAFYLCASSIASGTDSYNEQFFGPGTRLTVL.

V and J are TRBV27 and TRBJ2-5; D might be TRBD1 (6 bases). The DNA end favors TRBJ2-7, so the J call may be wrong. CDR1 is MNHEY and CDR2 is SMNVEV in the germline V gene (reference sequence). This CDR3 has 13 residues. CDR3 nucleotides: TGTGCCAGCGCCCATAGGGGGTTCAACGAGCAGTACTTC. Translation gives CASAHRGFNEQYF.

The V gene is TRBV7-2, the J gene TRBJ2-3, with D uncertain. This CDR3 region has 13 residues. Germline V gene lookup returns CDR1 SGHTA and CDR2 FQGNSA. V dropped 2 bases and J dropped 4 bases, with 7 bases sitting between them. CDR3 bases: TGTGCCAGCAGCTTACGGTTTGCAGATACGCAGTATTTT. Protein sequence: CASSLRFADTQYF.

The chain has TRBV10-3 and TRBJ2-7; 7 nucleotides line up with TRBD1. CDR1 and CDR2 (germline): ENHRY, SYGVKD. The trim removed 2 bases at V and 2 bases at J, leaving 3 bases unmatched. The CDR3 loop spans 14 amino acids. The CDR3 here is CAISERDSTYEQYV. Written as DNA, the CDR3 is TGTGCCATCAGTGAGAGGGACAGTACCTACGAGCAGTACGTC.

CDR3 sequence (DNA): TGCGCCAGCAGTCAGGCCACTTTCTTT. Amino acids: CASSQATFF. This chain links TRBV23-1 with TRBJ1-1; D call uncertain. TRBV23-1 is sorted into the ORF group, with uncertain function. V was pared by 3 bases and J by 12 bases, with 5 bases between. The CDR3 spans 9 residues.

The chain combines TRBV11-2 with TRBJ2-7, with TRBD2 as a possible D gene (5 bases). There are 14 residues in the CDR3. In germline, CDR1 is SGHAT, CDR2 FQNNGV. V was clipped by 2 bases and J by 6 bases, with 14 bases between them. The CDR3 reads CASSLFVGRGEQYF. For the CDR3, the DNA is TGTGCCAGCAGCTTATTTGTGGGCCGGGGCGAGCAGTACTTC.

This clone has more than one count but fewer than ten. The rearrangement links TRBV6-5 to TRBJ2-7; possibly TRBD1 for D (5 bases). This CDR3 comprises 12 residues. Per germline, CDR1 MNHEY and CDR2 SVGAGI. V was trimmed by 7 bases and J by 4 bases, leaving 11 bases between them. The DNA of the CDR3 is TGTGCCAGCACAGGGCAGGCTTACGAGCAGTACTTC. Protein product: CASTGQAYEQYF.

The chain employs TRBV4-1 and TRBJ2-2; D gene unclear. Germline lookup yields CDR1 MGHRA and CDR2 YSYEKL. V gave up 0 bases and J gave up 2 bases, with 10 bases separating them. This CDR3 comprises 16 residues. CDR3 region: CASSQDTAVNTGELFF. CDR3 DNA sequence: TGCGCCAGCAGCCAAGATACGGCGGTTAACACCGGGGAGCTGTTTTTT.

The chain employs TRBV7-9 and TRBJ2-1; TRBD2 is a possible D gene (5 bases). The CDR3 is 14 amino acids. V gave up 2 bases and J gave up 8 bases, with 13 bases separating them. Germline CDR1 and CDR2: SEHNR and FQNEAQ (reference sequence). This chain's CDR3 is CASSLRGRGYEQFF. CDR3 in DNA: TGTGCCAGCAGCTTACGAGGGAGAGGGTATGAGCAGTTCTTC.

CDR3: CASRRDRGSYNEQFF. The CDR3 DNA reads as TGTGCCAGCCGACGGGACAGGGGGTCCTACAATGAGCAGTTCTTC. V and J are TRBV27 and TRBJ2-1; TRBD1 matches at 11 bases. This CDR3 spans 15 amino acids. Germline V gene data show CDR1 as MNHEY and CDR2 as SMNVEV (reference sequence). V lost 8 bases, J lost 1 base, and 4 bases stayed unmatched.

The CDR3 is CASSQSGQPIQTYEQYV. The CDR3 DNA sequence: TGCGCCAGCAGTCAATCGGGGCAGCCGATTCAGACCTACGAGCAGTACGTC. This chain links TRBV23-1 with TRBJ2-7, with D possibly being TRBD1 (5 bases). TRBV23-1 is recorded as an ORF, its role being uncertain. CDR3 length: 17 amino acids. Trimming left V 0 bases short and J 2 bases short, with 17 bases between.

J is TRBJ2-7 and V is TRBV21-1; the table's D call TRBD2 went unverified against the DNA. TRBV21-1 is flagged as a pseudogene. The CDR3 runs to 15 residues. The CDR3 DNA reads as TGTGCCAGCAGCAAAGTTAAGCGGCAATTCTACGAGCAGTACGTC. Amino acid sequence: CASSKVKRQFYEQYV.

This sequence joins TRBV5-1 and TRBJ2-1; tentative D call: TRBD2 (6 bases). CDR1 and CDR2 from the germline V gene are SGHRS and YFSETQ. V lost 2 bases and J lost 9, with 24 bases in between. CDR3 length: 17 residues. CDR3 residues: CASSLRRRDSDQGEQFF. The CDR3 coding sequence is TGCGCCAGCAGCTTACGGAGACGGGACTCCGACCAAGGTGAGCAGTTCTTC.

This sequence joins TRBV28 and TRBJ1-3; a possible D gene is TRBD1 (6 bases). Germline V gene data show CDR1 as MDHEN and CDR2 as SYDVKM. Trimming cost V 7 bases and J 0 bases, with 10 bases left between them. The CDR3 consists of 14 residues. CDR3 sequence: CASMSQGSGNTIYF. CDR3 nucleotide sequence: TGTGCCAGCATGTCACAGGGCTCTGGAAACACCATATATTTT.

This clone has just one count. The chain recombines TRBV19 with TRBJ2-7; D ambiguous. Trimming stripped 6 bases from V and 1 base from J, with 13 bases between. Germline V gene lookup returns CDR1 LNHDA and CDR2 SQIVND (reference sequence). The CDR3 covers 14 residues. CDR3 coding DNA: TGTGCCAGTAGGCCCCTGGCGGATTCCTACGAGCAGTACTTC. Amino acid sequence: CASRPLADSYEQYF.

The V gene is TRBV4-2, the J gene TRBJ1-4, with D uncertain. CDR3 length: 15 amino acids. CDR1 LGHNA and CDR2 YNFKEQ come from the germline V gene. V lost 1 base to trimming and J lost 3 bases, with 9 bases between them. CDR3 region: CASSQVGGSNEKLFF. In DNA form, the CDR3 reads TGTGCCAGCAGCCAAGTTGGCGGGTCTAATGAAAAACTGTTTTTT.

This clone was seen only a few times. The rearrangement links TRBV5-1 to TRBJ1-4; perhaps TRBD1 as D (5 bases). This CDR3 is built from 14 residues. V gave up 1 base and J gave up 8 bases, with 12 bases separating them. Germline-derived CDR1 and CDR2 are SGHRS and YFSETQ. CDR3 loop: CASSLSAGSEKLFF. The CDR3 DNA follows: TGCGCCAGCAGCTTGTCGGCAGGGTCCGAAAAACTGTTTTTT.

The chain recombines TRBV25-1 with TRBJ2-2, with unresolved D. The germline V gene has CDR1 MGHDK and CDR2 SYGVNS. With 3 bases removed from V and 0 bases from J, the gap between germline ends came to 8 bases. The CDR3 contains 15 residues. Here the CDR3 DNA reads TGTGCCAGCAGTGATGCGGTTCCGAACACCGGGGAGCTGTTTTTT. Its translation is CASSDAVPNTGELFF.

V gene TRBV9 combines with J gene TRBJ2-6; TRBD1 might be the D (5 bases). Germline values: CDR1 SGDLS, CDR2 YYNGEE. The CDR3 contains 15 residues. Trimming took off 3 bases at V and 4 bases at J, with 11 bases between the two ends. CDR3 amino acids: CASSASGRGANVLTF. For the CDR3, the DNA is TGTGCCAGCAGCGCCTCAGGGCGGGGGGCCAACGTCCTGACTTTC.

The count of this clone is one. This sequence joins TRBV10-3 and TRBJ2-3, with 10 bases lining up with TRBD2. Germline V gives CDR1 ENHRY, CDR2 SYGVKD. This CDR3 spans 18 amino acids. Unmatched junction bases numbered 14, after V lost 3 bases and J lost 5 bases. The CDR3 reads CAISDSGRSGRAQDTQYF. CDR3 DNA sequence: TGTGCCATCAGTGACTCGGGGAGGAGCGGGAGGGCCCAAGATACGCAGTATTTT.

V gene TRBV9 combines with J gene TRBJ2-3; TRBD2 aligns across 16 bases. This CDR3 is built from 16 residues. Germline V gene lookup returns CDR1 SGDLS and CDR2 YYNGEE. V dropped 3 bases and J dropped 5; count of bases not matched to a gene: 3. CDR3 region: CASSDGTSGRGDTQYF. DNA of the CDR3: TGTGCCAGCAGCGACGGGACTAGCGGGAGGGGAGATACGCAGTATTTT.

The V gene is TRBV9, the J gene TRBJ2-3; TRBD2 might be the D (6 bases). V was shortened by 2 bases and J by 6 bases, with 10 bases between the two germline ends. The length of the CDR3 is 13 residues. CDR1 is SGDLS, CDR2 YYNGEE, per germline. In DNA form, the CDR3 reads TGTGCCAGCAGCGTGACGGGAGAGGATACGCAGTATTTT. Encoded protein: CASSVTGEDTQYF.

The J gene is TRBJ1-1, the V gene TRBV6-5; TRBD1 matches 10 bases. CDR1 and CDR2 from the germline V gene are MNHEY and SVGAGI. The ends lost 2 bases at V and 11 bases at J; junction bases unmatched: 11. The CDR3 length is 15 residues. The CDR3 nucleotides read TGTGCCAGCAGTTACGGGGACAGGGGAATCCTCGAGGCTTTCTTT. Translating gives CASSYGDRGILEAFF.

V usage is TRBV29-1 and J usage is TRBJ2-3, with 8 bases lining up with TRBD2. Germline-derived CDR1 and CDR2 are SQVTM and ANQGSEA. The length of the CDR3 is 12 residues. The V and J ends lost 4 bases and 8 bases, in that order; junction bases with no gene match: 5. CDR3 sequence (DNA): TGCAGCGTTGGGCGGGAGGAGGGTACGCAGTATTTT. As protein: CSVGREEGTQYF.

This chain connects TRBV7-2 to TRBJ2-3; 7 nucleotides align to TRBD2. This CDR3 is built from 12 residues. Losses at the gene ends were 5 bases for V and 6 bases for J; bases not matched to a gene: 2. Germline values: CDR1 SGHTA, CDR2 FQGNSA. In DNA form, the CDR3 reads TGTGCCAGCAGCCCCGGGGGGGATACGCAGTATTTT. Translation gives CASSPGGDTQYF.

The chain is built from TRBV5-4 and TRBJ2-5; TRBD2 is a possible D gene (6 bases). V dropped 0 bases and J dropped 5 bases, with 17 bases sitting between them. Germline CDR1 reads SGHNT; CDR2 reads YYREEE (reference sequence). This CDR3 region has 16 residues. The chain's CDR3 is CASSLDGGTLGETQYF. The CDR3 DNA sequence: TGTGCCAGCAGCTTGGACGGCGGGACCTTAGGGGAGACCCAGTACTTC.

CDR3 in amino acids: CASSPPPGDNEKLFF. CDR3 in DNA: TGTGCCAGCTCACCCCCGCCAGGGGATAATGAAAAACTGTTTTTT. V and J are TRBV18 and TRBJ1-4, with a possible D match to TRBD1 (6 bases). Germline V gives CDR1 KGHSH, CDR2 LQKENI. This CDR3 spans 15 amino acids. V was pared by 3 bases and J by 4 bases, with 12 bases between.

The gene calls are TRBV27 and TRBJ2-1; 9 positions agree with TRBD2. Germline CDR1 and CDR2: MNHEY and SMNVEV (reference sequence). After removal of 6 bases from V and 4 bases from J, the junction contained 7 bases not matched to a gene. This CDR3 is 15 amino acids long. CDR3 protein: CASRQNLAGYNEQFF. CDR3 coding DNA: TGTGCCAGCAGGCAGAATCTAGCGGGGTACAATGAGCAGTTCTTC.

This chain uses TRBV18 with TRBJ1-6; perhaps TRBD1 as D (5 bases). CDR3 length equals 15 residues. Germline CDR1 is KGHSH and CDR2 is LQKENI. Trimming shortened V by 2 bases and J by 8 bases, and 13 bases separated the two germline ends. The DNA of the CDR3 is TGTGCCAGCTCACCAGGAGCAGGGCGAGATTCACCCCTCCACTTT. This encodes CASSPGAGRDSPLHF.